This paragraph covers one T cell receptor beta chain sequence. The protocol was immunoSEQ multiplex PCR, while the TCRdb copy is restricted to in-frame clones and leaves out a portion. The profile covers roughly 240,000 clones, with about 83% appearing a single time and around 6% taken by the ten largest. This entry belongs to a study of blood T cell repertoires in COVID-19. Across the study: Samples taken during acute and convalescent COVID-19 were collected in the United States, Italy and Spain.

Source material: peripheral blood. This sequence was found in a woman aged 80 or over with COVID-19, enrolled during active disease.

CDR3 loop: CASSNSGTYNEQFF. Written as DNA, the CDR3 is TGTGCCAGCAGCAATAGCGGGACCTACAATGAGCAGTTCTTC. The rearrangement uses TRBV7-8 and TRBJ2-1; 8 positions match TRBD2. Germline CDR1 is SGHVS and CDR2 is FQNEAQ. The CDR3 consists of 14 residues. The junction had 2 bases not matched to a gene; V was cut back by 5 bases and J by 2 bases. Filled out from reference TRBV7-8 and TRBJ2-1, the complete variable domain reads GAGVSQSPRYKVAKRGQDVALRCDPISGHVSLFWYQQALGQGPEFLTYFQNEAQLDKSGLPSDRFFAERPEGSVSTLKIQRTQQEDSAVYLCASSNSGTYNEQFFGPGTRLTVL.